This TCR beta chain appears in the sequencing data of a study of T cell repertoires in cytomegalovirus infection. Study details: In public TCR beta signatures, there were indications of both CMV infection and matching HLA type. General study points: Ex vivo, HLA-C-restricted CMV-specific TCR beta clonotypes prevailed over the rest of the response.

Via MiXCR, TCRdb re-called the reads, giving one row per CDR3 protein. The top ten clones hold about 13% of a sample with about 530,000 distinct CDR3 sequences, about 26% of them seen once. V dropped 4 bases and J dropped 6; count of bases not matched to a gene: 3. The CDR3 runs 13 residues. CDR1 and CDR2 (germline): SGHTA, FQGNSA. Concerning this clonotype: What it recognizes is unknown.

Sequencing was performed on PBMCs. The TCR originated in a human donor in good health (CMV status not recorded). Some clones in this sample may be carry-over from other donors' samples. The rearrangement links TRBV7-2 to TRBJ1-2; 9 bases are a match to TRBD1. The CDR3 DNA follows: TGTGCCAGCAGCTGGAGACAGGGGGATGGCTACACCTTC. Protein product: CASSWRQGDGYTF. Looking up the rest from reference TRBV7-2 and TRBJ1-2 gives the full variable domain: GAGVSQSPSNKVTEKGKDVELRCDPISGHTALYWYRQSLGQGLEFLIYFQGNSAPDKSGLPSDRFSAERTGGSVSTLTIQRTQQEDSAVYLCASSWRQGDGYTFGSGTRLTVV.